The 8 T cell receptor beta chains presented below share a single source sample, sequenced in a study of shared clonotypes between healthy human individuals. The assay was immunoSEQ multiplex PCR, and TCRdb's table has in-frame clones only and misses some. The table has about 2.1 million clones, about 94% seen once. Naive CD8 cells were CD45RO-negative, positively selected for CCR7, excluding terminally differentiated effector memory CD45RA+ cells. The sample consisted of naive CD8+ T cells from PBMCs. These receptors were taken from a man between 18 and 35 years old in good health. Some clones in this sample may be carry-over from other donors' samples.

The rearrangement links TRBV5-5 to TRBJ2-1, with D unresolved. The germline CDR1 and CDR2 sequences are SGHKS and YYEKEE (reference sequence). V lost 0 bases and J 10 bases, leaving 8 bases between the germline ends. The CDR3 is 12 amino acids. The CDR3 DNA sequence: TGTGCCAGCAGCTTGGAAGAGTCGGAGCAGTTCTTC. This gives the protein CASSLEESEQFF.

This rearrangement joins TRBV7-9 to TRBJ1-2; D is possibly TRBD1 (6 bases). Trimming took 5 bases from V and 6 from J, leaving 16 bases between them. The CDR3 runs to 14 residues. Germline CDR1 reads SEHNR; CDR2 reads FQNEAQ (reference sequence). This CDR3 is CASSPTTGSDGYTF. The CDR3 DNA sequence: TGTGCCAGCAGCCCAACTACAGGGTCGGATGGCTACACCTTC.

CDR3 sequence reads: CASSFIGPGGTEAFF. The CDR3 nucleotides are TGTGCCAGCAGTTTTATCGGCCCTGGGGGCACTGAAGCTTTCTTT. The V call is TRBV27, the J call TRBJ1-1; tentative D call: TRBD1 (5 bases). Germline CDR1 MNHEY, CDR2 SMNVEV (reference sequence). With 3 bases removed from V and 4 bases from J, the gap between germline ends came to 15 bases. The CDR3 totals 15 residues.

The chain has TRBV30 and TRBJ1-1; D unclear. The germline V gene encodes CDR1 GTSNPN and CDR2 SVGIG (reference sequence). Trimming shortened V by 0 bases and J by 4 bases, and 12 bases separated the two germline ends. This CDR3 has 14 amino acids. The DNA for the CDR3 is TGTGCCTGGAGTGTACTCCAGTCGGGCACTGAAGCTTTCTTT. This translates into CAWSVLQSGTEAFF.

V and J are TRBV7-9 and TRBJ2-1; 9 nucleotides align to TRBD1. Trimming cost V 5 bases and J 8 bases; bases outside gene matches: 13. This CDR3 has 16 amino acids. Germline V lookup: CDR1 SEHNR, CDR2 FQNEAQ (reference sequence). This chain's CDR3 is CASSHTGTGKLYEQFF. CDR3 coding DNA: TGTGCCAGCAGCCACACCGGGACAGGGAAGTTGTATGAGCAGTTCTTC.

This chain uses TRBV13 with TRBJ1-4, with 9 nucleotides matching TRBD1. V was clipped by 0 bases and J by 9 bases; unmatched bases: 5. This CDR3 contains 15 residues. Germline-derived CDR1 and CDR2 are PRHDT and FYEKMQ (reference sequence). The CDR3 protein is CASSLGGQGSKKLFF. The CDR3 DNA reads as TGTGCCAGCAGCTTAGGGGGACAGGGAAGCAAAAAACTGTTTTTT.

V gene TRBV6-5 combines with J gene TRBJ2-7; D unclear. The germline V gene has CDR1 MNHEY and CDR2 SVGAGI. The ends were cut back, 5 bases at V and 0 bases at J, with 11 bases in the middle. The CDR3 has 14 amino acids. CDR3 in DNA: TGTGCCAGCAGTCAAATCGGTAGCTCCTACGAGCAGTACTTC. Protein product: CASSQIGSSYEQYF.

This rearrangement joins TRBV4-1 to TRBJ1-2, with D perhaps matching TRBD1 (5 bases). Trimming took 1 base from V and 7 from J, leaving 16 bases between them. The CDR3 contains 15 residues. Germline CDR1 is MGHRA and CDR2 is YSYEKL. For the CDR3, the DNA is TGCGCCAGCAGCCAAGGTGCAGGGCTCCTTAGTGGCTACACCTTC. It codes for CASSQGAGLLSGYTF.